A selection of T cell receptor beta chains follows, all from one sample in a study of cytomegalovirus exposure and HLA in healthy donors. Using immunoSEQ multiplex PCR, the repertoire was profiled, and TCRdb retains in-frame clones only, with some absent. Of approximately 150,000 clones listed, approximately 85% are singletons. The sequenced sample was PBMCs. These receptors came from a man younger than 45 in good health and CMV-seropositive. Both conserved end residues are part of each CDR3.

CDR3	V	J
CASSYSQVSIENIQYF	TRBV6-6	TRBJ2-4
CASSSTGSHNEQFF	TRBV9	TRBJ2-1
CASTKGVSHNEKLFF	TRBV5-6	TRBJ1-4
CASSLRTGGVETQYF	TRBV5-1	TRBJ2-5
CASSSSGGEKLFF	TRBV6-5	TRBJ1-4
CASSFGTGQSTDTQYF	TRBV6-6	TRBJ2-3
CSSSLGPTSGDEQFF	TRBV7-9	TRBJ2-1
CASNPTARGRKNTEAFF	TRBV19	TRBJ1-1
CASSVAPTDRGYEQYF	TRBV9	-
CASSLGGSYEQYF	TRBV11-2	TRBJ2-7
CASSQDMEGGGQPQHF	TRBV4-2	TRBJ1-5
CSVFQWGNEKLFF	TRBV29-1	TRBJ1-4
CASSQLWTGLYEQYF	TRBV4-3	TRBJ2-7
CSVDERIAGVAETQYF	TRBV29-1	TRBJ2-5
CAGLTGNYGYTF	TRBV2	TRBJ1-2
CASSPPGQGAHTGELFF	TRBV5-4	TRBJ2-2
CASSFLAGGPYEQYF	TRBV5-4	TRBJ2-7
CATSGALEAFF	TRBV7-9	TRBJ1-1
CASSSYDNEQFF	TRBV7-6	TRBJ2-1
CASSQGGEEAFF	TRBV14	TRBJ1-1
CASSQEVTSVSTDTQYF	TRBV4-1	TRBJ2-3
CASSFAGAYGYTF	TRBV7-2	TRBJ1-2
CASSLESGLWSSGNTIYF	TRBV7-6	TRBJ1-3
CASRGWRGNEKLFF	TRBV5-1	TRBJ1-4
CASSLRLAGDVETQYF	TRBV5-4	TRBJ2-5